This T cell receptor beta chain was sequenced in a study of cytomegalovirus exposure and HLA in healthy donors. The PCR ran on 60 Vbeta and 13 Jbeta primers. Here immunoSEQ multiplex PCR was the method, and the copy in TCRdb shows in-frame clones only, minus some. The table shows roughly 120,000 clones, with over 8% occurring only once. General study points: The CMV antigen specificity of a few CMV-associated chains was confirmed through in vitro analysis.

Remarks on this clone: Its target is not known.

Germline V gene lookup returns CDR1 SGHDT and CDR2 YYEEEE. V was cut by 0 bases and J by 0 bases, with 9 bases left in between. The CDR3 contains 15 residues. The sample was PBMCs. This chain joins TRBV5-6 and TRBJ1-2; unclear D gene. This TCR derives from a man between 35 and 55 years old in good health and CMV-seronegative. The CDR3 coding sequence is TGTGCCAGCAGCTTGGGTCACTACCCTAACTATGGCTACACCTTC. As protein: CASSLGHYPNYGYTF.